A single sample is the source of the 18 T cell receptor beta chains below, sequenced in a study of T cells in Graves' hyperthyroidism and ophthalmopathy. Amplification yielded TCR beta CDR3 regions, with RNA transcripts as the source. A first-round RT-PCR of the TCR CDR3 used the HTBI primer set. TCRdb called the multiplex PCR reads again in MiXCR, with one record for every CDR3 protein. The repertoire holds fewer than 300,000 distinct CDR3 sequences, roughly 15% seen once, with 30% in the top ten. Sequencing input: blood. Receptor source: a woman aged 50 to 65 with Graves' hyperthyroidism that later progressed to Graves' ophthalmopathy.

This clonotype has ten or more counts. The chain carries TRBV18 and TRBJ2-7; 11 nucleotides line up with TRBD1. Germline assignment: CDR1 KGHSH and CDR2 LQKENI. With V trimmed by 4 bases and J by 2 bases, 10 bases remained unmatched. This CDR3 has 17 residues. This CDR3 reads CASSQARGTGGPYEQYF. The CDR3 coding sequence is TGTGCCAGCTCACAGGCCAGAGGGACAGGGGGACCCTACGAGCAGTACTTC.

This clonotype was detected ten times or more. V is TRBV18 and J is TRBJ1-5; D perhaps matches TRBD1 (5 bases). The CDR3 sequence is 13 residues long. Looked up from germline, CDR1 is KGHSH and CDR2 is LQKENI. Trimming took 2 bases from V and 8 from J, leaving 10 bases between them. This CDR3 is CASSPGLGEPQHF. The CDR3, as DNA: TGTGCCAGCTCACCAGGGCTGGGGGAGCCCCAGCATTTT.

This clonotype was recorded a few times. The chain uses TRBV7-9 and TRBJ2-1, with D possibly TRBD2 on 6 matching bases. V was cut by 1 base and J by 12 bases, with 10 bases left in between. The germline V gene has CDR1 SEHNR and CDR2 FQNEAQ (reference sequence). The CDR3 covers 12 residues. The CDR3 DNA sequence: TGTGCCAGCAGCTTAGTTCGGAGGGCGCAGTTCTTC. It specifies CASSLVRRAQFF.

This clonotype was counted at least ten times. The chain links TRBV20-1 to TRBJ2-7; 10 positions agree with TRBD2. Germline-derived CDR1 and CDR2 are DFQATT and SNEGSKA (reference sequence). The CDR3 spans 15 residues. The junction had 6 bases not matched to a gene; V was cut back by 1 base and J by 3 bases. DNA of the CDR3: TGCAGTGCTAGAGGGACTAGCGGAATCCTCTACGAGCAGTACTTC. Its translation is CSARGTSGILYEQYF.

This clonotype was observed at least ten times. V and J are TRBV30 and TRBJ1-1; D perhaps matches TRBD1 (6 bases). The CDR3 sequence is 13 residues long. V was clipped by 4 bases and J by 5 bases, with 14 bases between them. Germline V gene lookup returns CDR1 GTSNPN and CDR2 SVGIG (reference sequence). The CDR3 spells CAWMATGLTEAFF. The CDR3 bases are TGTGCCTGGATGGCAACAGGGTTGACTGAAGCTTTCTTT.

The gene calls are TRBV28 and TRBJ1-4; D is unclear. The CDR3 is made up of 14 amino acids. Trimming took 6 bases from V and 7 from J, leaving 15 bases between them. Germline V gene sequence: CDR1 MDHEN, CDR2 SYDVKM. The chain's CDR3 is CASSEPGQSEKLFF. The CDR3 bases are TGTGCCAGCAGCGAACCCGGGCAATCTGAAAAACTGTTTTTT.

This clonotype occurred a few times. The J gene is TRBJ1-2, the V gene TRBV29-1, with D possibly being TRBD1 (6 bases). V was clipped by 4 bases and J by 0 bases, with 15 bases between them. The length of the CDR3 is 15 residues. Germline CDR1 SQVTM, CDR2 ANQGSEA. CDR3 residues: CSVVILQGANYGYTF. The CDR3 coding sequence is TGCAGCGTTGTAATCCTACAGGGTGCTAACTATGGCTACACCTTC.

Turning to this clonotype: This sequence may be a read error, since a much larger clone differs from it by one base. This chain joins TRBV6-1 and TRBJ2-1; D remains unclear. Looked up from germline, CDR1 is MNHNS and CDR2 is SASEGT. CDR3 length: 17 residues. Here the CDR3 reads CASSEVYGGSSYNEQSF. CDR3 in DNA: TGTGCCAGCAGTGAAGTTTATGGCGGAAGCTCCTACAATGAGCAGTCCTTC.

This clonotype was seen at least ten times. The chain joins TRBV20-1 to TRBJ2-1, with 12 bases lining up with TRBD2. Germline V gene sequence: CDR1 DFQATT, CDR2 SNEGSKA (reference sequence). The V segment lost 0 bases and the J segment 6 bases; nucleotides outside the gene matches: 9. The CDR3 totals 17 residues. The CDR3 loop reads CSARDSLGLAGSNEQFF. The CDR3 coding sequence is TGCAGTGCTAGAGATTCCCTCGGACTAGCGGGAAGCAATGAGCAGTTCTTC.

This clonotype has a handful of counts. The DNA for the CDR3 is TGCAGCGGTGGACTGACGGGAAATGAGCAGTTCTTC. Protein sequence: CSGGLTGNEQFF. This rearrangement joins TRBV29-1 to TRBJ2-1, with a tentative D call TRBD2 (5 bases). The CDR3 consists of 12 residues. Germline lookup yields CDR1 SQVTM and CDR2 ANQGSEA. V was pared by 7 bases and J by 7 bases, with 14 bases between.

This clonotype was recorded many times. V is TRBV30 and J is TRBJ1-2; the D is unclear. Per the germline V gene, CDR1 is GTSNPN and CDR2 is SVGIG (reference sequence). This CDR3 is 16 amino acids long. Between the trimmed V and J ends, which lost 3 bases and 1 base, there was a span of 18 bases. CDR3 nucleotides: TGTGCCTGGAGCGACTTATTGACAAGGAATAACTATGGCTACACCTTC. As protein: CAWSDLLTRNNYGYTF.

This clonotype has a handful of counts. The CDR3 reads CASRSGAVTF. The CDR3, as DNA: TGTGCCAGCAGATCAGGGGCCGTTACCTTC. The genes are TRBV28 and TRBJ1-2; D might be TRBD1 (6 bases). Germline CDR1 reads MDHEN; CDR2 reads SYDVKM. The V and J ends lost 6 bases and 14 bases respectively, with 13 bases between them. The CDR3 loop spans 10 amino acids.

This clonotype was detected ten times or more. The rearrangement joins TRBV24-1 to TRBJ2-5, with TRBD2 identical over 9 bases. After removal of 4 bases from V and 2 bases from J, the junction contained 4 bases not matched to a gene. In germline, CDR1 is KGHDR, CDR2 SFDVKD. The CDR3 is 15 amino acids. CDR3 protein: CATSDQTSGQETQYF. Here the CDR3 DNA reads TGTGCCACCAGTGACCAGACTAGCGGACAAGAGACCCAGTACTTC.

J is TRBJ2-7 and V is TRBV7-6; TRBD2 is a possible D gene (5 bases). Germline-derived CDR1 and CDR2 are SGHVS and FNYEAQ. The length of the CDR3 is 14 residues. Trimming took off 1 base at V and 6 bases at J, with 13 bases between the two ends. As DNA, the CDR3 is TGTGCCAGCAGCTTAGGATCGGGAAGAGGCGAGCAGTACTTC. It codes for CASSLGSGRGEQYF.

This clonotype occurred many times. V usage is TRBV6-1 and J usage is TRBJ1-3; D is unresolved. The germline gives CDR1 MNHNS, CDR2 SASEGT. V lost 6 bases and J lost 4, with 19 bases in between. The CDR3 has 16 residues. In DNA form, the CDR3 reads TGTGCCAGCAGCTCCCGCATGGGGTCATACGGAAACACCATATATTTT. It encodes CASSSRMGSYGNTIYF.

This clonotype was counted ten times or more. The chain uses TRBV28 and TRBJ1-5; D remains unclear. The V gene lost 5 bases and the J gene lost 4 bases, with 6 bases spanning the gap. The CDR3 totals 12 residues. Germline V lookup: CDR1 MDHEN, CDR2 SYDVKM. CDR3 bases: TGTGCCAGCAGTCCGGCGAATCAGCCCCAGCATTTT. Protein sequence: CASSPANQPQHF.

The table lists this clonotype with many counts. The chain couples TRBV11-2 to TRBJ1-4; D gene uncertain. This CDR3 has 12 amino acids. With 5 bases removed from V and 6 bases from J, the gap between germline ends came to 7 bases. Germline V lookup: CDR1 SGHAT, CDR2 FQNNGV. CDR3 sequence reads: CASSHLDEKLFF. As DNA, the CDR3 is TGTGCCAGCAGCCATTTGGATGAAAAACTGTTTTTT.

This clonotype was observed at least ten times. The chain carries TRBV2 and TRBJ2-3; 8 bases align to TRBD2. Trimming at V came to 5 bases and at J to 6 bases, leaving 7 bases not matched to a gene. Germline lookup yields CDR1 SNHLY and CDR2 FYNNEI. The CDR3 runs 14 residues. CDR3 protein: CASSLGLARDTQYF. The DNA for the CDR3 is TGTGCCAGCAGTCTTGGACTAGCTAGGGATACGCAGTATTTT.